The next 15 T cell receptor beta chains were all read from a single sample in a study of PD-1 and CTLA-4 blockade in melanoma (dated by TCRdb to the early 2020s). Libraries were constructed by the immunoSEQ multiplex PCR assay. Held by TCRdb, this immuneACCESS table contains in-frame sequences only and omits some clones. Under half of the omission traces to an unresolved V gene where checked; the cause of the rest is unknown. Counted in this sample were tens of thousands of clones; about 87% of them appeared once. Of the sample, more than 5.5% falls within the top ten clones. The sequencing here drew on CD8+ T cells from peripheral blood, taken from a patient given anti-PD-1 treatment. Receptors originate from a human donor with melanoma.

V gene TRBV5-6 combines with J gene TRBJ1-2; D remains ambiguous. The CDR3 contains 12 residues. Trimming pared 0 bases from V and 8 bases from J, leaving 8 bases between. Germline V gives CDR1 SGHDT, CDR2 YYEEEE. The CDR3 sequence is CASSLDPDGYTF. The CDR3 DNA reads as TGTGCCAGCAGCTTGGACCCAGACGGCTACACCTTC.

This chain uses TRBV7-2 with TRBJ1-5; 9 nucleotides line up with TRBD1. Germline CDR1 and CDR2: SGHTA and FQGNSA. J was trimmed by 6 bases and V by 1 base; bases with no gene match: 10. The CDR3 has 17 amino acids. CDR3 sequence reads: CASSLVSLGTGSQPQHF. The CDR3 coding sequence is TGTGCCAGCAGCTTAGTCTCGTTGGGGACAGGGAGTCAGCCCCAGCATTTT.

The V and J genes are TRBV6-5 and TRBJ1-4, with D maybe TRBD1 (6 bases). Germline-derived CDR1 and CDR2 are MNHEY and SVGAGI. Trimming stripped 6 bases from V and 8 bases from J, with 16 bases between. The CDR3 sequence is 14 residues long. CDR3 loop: CASSFDRLGEKLFF. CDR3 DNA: TGTGCCAGCAGCTTCGACAGGTTAGGAGAAAAACTGTTTTTT.

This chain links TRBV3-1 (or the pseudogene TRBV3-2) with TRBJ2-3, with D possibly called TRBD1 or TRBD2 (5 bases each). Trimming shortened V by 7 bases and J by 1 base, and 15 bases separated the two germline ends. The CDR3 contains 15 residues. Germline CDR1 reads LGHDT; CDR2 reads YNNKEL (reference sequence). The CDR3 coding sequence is TGTGCCAGCACCCGGGACGGCAGCGGCACAGATACGCAGTATTTT. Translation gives CASTRDGSGTDTQYF.

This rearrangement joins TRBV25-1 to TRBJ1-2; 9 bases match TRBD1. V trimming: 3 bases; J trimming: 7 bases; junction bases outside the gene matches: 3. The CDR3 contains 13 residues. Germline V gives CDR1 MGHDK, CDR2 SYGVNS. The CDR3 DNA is TGTGCCAGCAGTGACTCGGACAGGGGTGGCTACACCTTC. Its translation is CASSDSDRGGYTF.

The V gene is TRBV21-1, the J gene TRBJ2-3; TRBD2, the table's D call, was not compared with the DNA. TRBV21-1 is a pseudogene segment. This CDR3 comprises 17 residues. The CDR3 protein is CASSKVVSGGFTDTQYF. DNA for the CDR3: TGTGCCAGCAGCAAAGTGGTTAGCGGGGGGTTCACAGATACGCAGTATTTT.

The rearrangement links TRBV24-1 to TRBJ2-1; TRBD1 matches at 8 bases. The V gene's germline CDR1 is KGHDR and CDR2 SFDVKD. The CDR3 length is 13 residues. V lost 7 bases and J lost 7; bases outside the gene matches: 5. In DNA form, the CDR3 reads TGTGCCACCAGGCAGGGGGCGATTAATGAGCAGTTCTTC. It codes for CATRQGAINEQFF.

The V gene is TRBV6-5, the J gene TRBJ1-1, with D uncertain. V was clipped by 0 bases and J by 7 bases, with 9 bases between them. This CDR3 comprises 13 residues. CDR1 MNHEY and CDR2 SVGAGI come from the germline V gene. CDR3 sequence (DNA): TGTGCCAGCAGTTACTCAGCTTCCAATGAAGCTTTCTTT. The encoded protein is CASSYSASNEAFF.

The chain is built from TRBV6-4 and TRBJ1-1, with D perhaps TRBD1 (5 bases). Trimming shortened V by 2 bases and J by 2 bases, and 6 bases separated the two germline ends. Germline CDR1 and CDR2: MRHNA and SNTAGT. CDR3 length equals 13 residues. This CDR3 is CASSDQGNTEAFF. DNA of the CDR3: TGTGCCAGCAGTGACCAGGGTAACACTGAAGCTTTCTTT.

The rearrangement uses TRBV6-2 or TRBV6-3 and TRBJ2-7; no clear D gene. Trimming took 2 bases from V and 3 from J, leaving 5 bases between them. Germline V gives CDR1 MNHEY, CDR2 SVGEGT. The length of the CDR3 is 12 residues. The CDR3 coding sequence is TGTGCCAGCAGTTACGCGGTCTACGAGCAGTACTTC. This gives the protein CASSYAVYEQYF.

In nucleotides, the CDR3 is TGTGCCAGCGGACCGGACAGGGATGGCTACACCTTC. Translation gives CASGPDRDGYTF. The rearrangement joins TRBV7-9 to TRBJ1-2; 8 nucleotides match TRBD1. The CDR3 covers 12 residues. The V and J ends lost 8 bases and 6 bases, in that order; junction bases with no gene match: 5. Germline CDR1 and CDR2: SEHNR and FQNEAQ (reference sequence).

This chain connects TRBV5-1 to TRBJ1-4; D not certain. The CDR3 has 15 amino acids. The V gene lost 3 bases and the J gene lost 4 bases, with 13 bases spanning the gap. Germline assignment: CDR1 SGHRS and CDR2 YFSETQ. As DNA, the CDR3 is TGCGCCAGCAGCTCGGGCCTGGAGGTTAATGAAAAACTGTTTTTT. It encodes CASSSGLEVNEKLFF.

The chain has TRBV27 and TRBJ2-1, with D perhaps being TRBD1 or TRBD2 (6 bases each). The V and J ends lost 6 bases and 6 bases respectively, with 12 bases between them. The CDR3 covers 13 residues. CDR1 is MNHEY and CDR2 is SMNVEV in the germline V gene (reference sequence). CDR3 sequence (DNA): TGTGCCAGCAGACAGGGAGGTCTCAATGAGCAGTTCTTC. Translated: CASRQGGLNEQFF.

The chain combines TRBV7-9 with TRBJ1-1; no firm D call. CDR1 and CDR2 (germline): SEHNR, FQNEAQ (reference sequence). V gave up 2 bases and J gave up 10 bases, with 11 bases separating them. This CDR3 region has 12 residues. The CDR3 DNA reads TGTGCCAGCAGCTTATTTCAGCCGGCAGCTTTCTTT. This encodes CASSLFQPAAFF. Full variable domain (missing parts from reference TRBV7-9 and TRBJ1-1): DTGVSQNPRHKITKRGQNVTFRCDPISEHNRLYWYRQTLGQGPEFLTYFQNEAQLEKSRLLSDRFSAERPKGSFSTLEIQRTEQGDSAMYLCASSLFQPAAFFGQGTRLTVV.

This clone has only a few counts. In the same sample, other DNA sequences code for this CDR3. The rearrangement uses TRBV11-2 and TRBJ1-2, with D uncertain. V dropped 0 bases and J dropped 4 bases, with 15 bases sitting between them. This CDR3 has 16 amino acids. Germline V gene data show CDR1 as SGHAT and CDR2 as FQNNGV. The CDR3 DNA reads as TGTGCCAGCAGCTTAGATTCTATGGAGGTCGGCTATGGCTACACCTTC. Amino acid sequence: CASSLDSMEVGYGYTF.